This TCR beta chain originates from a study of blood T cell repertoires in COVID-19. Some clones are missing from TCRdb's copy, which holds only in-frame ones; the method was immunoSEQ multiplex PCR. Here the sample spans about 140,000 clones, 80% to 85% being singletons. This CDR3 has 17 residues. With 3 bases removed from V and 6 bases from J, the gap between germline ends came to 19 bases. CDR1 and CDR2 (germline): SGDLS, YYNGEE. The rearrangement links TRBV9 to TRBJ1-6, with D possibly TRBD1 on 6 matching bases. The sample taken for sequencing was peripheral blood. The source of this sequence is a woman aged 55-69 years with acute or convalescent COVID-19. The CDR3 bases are TGTGCCAGCAGCGGCCGGGAGGGGGTTCAGTTTAATTCACCCCTCCACTTT. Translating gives CASSGREGVQFNSPLHF.